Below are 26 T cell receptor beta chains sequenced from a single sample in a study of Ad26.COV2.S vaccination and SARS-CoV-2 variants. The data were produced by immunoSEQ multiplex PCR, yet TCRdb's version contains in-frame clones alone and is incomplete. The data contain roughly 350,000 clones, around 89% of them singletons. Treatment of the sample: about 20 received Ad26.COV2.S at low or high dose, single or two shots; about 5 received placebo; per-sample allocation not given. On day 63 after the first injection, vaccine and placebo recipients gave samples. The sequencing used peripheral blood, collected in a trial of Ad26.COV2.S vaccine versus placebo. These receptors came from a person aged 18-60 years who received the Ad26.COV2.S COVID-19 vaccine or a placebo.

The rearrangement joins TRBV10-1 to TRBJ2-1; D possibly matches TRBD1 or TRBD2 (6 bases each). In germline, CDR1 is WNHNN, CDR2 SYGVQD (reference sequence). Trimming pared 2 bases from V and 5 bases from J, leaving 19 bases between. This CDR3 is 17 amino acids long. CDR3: CASSEGLQGRADNEQFF. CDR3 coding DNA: TGCGCCAGCAGTGAGGGACTACAGGGTAGAGCGGACAATGAGCAGTTCTTC.

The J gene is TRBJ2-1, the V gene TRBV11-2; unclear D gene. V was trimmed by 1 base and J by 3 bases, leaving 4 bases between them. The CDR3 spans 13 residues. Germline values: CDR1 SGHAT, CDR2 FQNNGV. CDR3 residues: CASSLGGYNEQFF. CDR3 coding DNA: TGTGCCAGCAGCTTAGGAGGCTACAATGAGCAGTTCTTC.

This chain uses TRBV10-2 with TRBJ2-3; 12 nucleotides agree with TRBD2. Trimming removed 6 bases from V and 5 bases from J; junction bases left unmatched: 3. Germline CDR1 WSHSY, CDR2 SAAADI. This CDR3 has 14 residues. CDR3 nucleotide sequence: TGCGCCAGCAGACTAGCGGGAGGCCTAGATACGCAGTATTTT. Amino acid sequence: CASRLAGGLDTQYF.

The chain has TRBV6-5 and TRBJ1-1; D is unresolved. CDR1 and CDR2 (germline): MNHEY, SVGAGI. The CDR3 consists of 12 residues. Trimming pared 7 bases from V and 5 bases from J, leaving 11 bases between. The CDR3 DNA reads TGTGCCAGCACTGGGGTGGGGACTGAAGCTTTCTTT. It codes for CASTGVGTEAFF.

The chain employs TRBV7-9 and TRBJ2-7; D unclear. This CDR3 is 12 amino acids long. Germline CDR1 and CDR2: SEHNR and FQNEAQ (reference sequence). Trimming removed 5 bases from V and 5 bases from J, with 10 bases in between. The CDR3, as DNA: TGTGCCAGCAGCCTCAACAAGGACGAGCAGTACTTC. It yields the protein CASSLNKDEQYF.

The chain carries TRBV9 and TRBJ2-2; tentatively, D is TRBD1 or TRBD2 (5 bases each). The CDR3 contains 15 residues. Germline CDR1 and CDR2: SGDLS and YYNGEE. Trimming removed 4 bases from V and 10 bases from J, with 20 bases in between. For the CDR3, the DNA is TGTGCCAGCAGCATGTCCGGGACGGCGATAGAGGAGCTGTTTTTT. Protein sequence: CASSMSGTAIEELFF.

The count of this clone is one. In DNA form, the CDR3 reads TGCAGTGCTAGGGGGACAAAGGCGCAGTATTTT. It is translated as CSARGTKAQYF. The V gene is TRBV20-1, the J gene TRBJ2-3, with D possibly being TRBD1 (6 bases). The germline V and J ends were trimmed by 3 bases and 10 bases, with 11 bases remaining between them. The germline gives CDR1 DFQATT, CDR2 SNEGSKA (reference sequence). The CDR3 contains 11 residues.

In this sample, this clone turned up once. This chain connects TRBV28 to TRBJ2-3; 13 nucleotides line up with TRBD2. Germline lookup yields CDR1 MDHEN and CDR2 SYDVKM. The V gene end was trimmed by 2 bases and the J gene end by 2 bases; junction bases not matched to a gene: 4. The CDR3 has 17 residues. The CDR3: CASSLGTSGTNTDTQYF. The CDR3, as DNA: TGTGCCAGCAGTTTAGGGACTAGCGGGACTAACACAGATACGCAGTATTTT.

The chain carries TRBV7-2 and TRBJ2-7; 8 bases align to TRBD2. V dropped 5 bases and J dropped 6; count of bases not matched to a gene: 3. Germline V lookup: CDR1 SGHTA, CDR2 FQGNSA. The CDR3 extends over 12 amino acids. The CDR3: CASSRGLAEQYF. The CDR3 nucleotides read TGTGCCAGCAGCCGCGGACTAGCCGAGCAGTACTTC.

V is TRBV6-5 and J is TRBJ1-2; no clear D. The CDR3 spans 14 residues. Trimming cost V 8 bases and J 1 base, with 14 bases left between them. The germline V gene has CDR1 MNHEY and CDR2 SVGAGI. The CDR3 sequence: CASSRESFNYGYTF. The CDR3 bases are TGTGCCAGCTCGAGGGAATCTTTTAACTATGGCTACACCTTC.

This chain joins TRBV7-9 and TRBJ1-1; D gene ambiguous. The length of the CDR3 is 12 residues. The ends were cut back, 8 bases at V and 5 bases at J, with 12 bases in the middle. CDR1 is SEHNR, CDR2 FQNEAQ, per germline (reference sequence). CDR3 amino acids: CASGNIRTEAFF. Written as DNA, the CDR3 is TGTGCCAGCGGTAATATAAGAACTGAAGCTTTCTTT.

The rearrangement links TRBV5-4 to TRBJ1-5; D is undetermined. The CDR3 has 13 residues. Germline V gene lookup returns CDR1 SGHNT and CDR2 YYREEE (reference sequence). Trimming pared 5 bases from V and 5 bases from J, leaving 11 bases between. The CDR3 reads CASSSGLYQPQHF. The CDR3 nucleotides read TGTGCCAGCAGTTCGGGGTTGTATCAGCCCCAGCATTTT. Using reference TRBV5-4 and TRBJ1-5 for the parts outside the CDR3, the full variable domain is ETGVTQSPTHLIKTRGQQVTLRCSSQSGHNTVSWYQQALGQGPQFIFQYYREEENGRGNFPPRFSGLQFPNYSSELNVNALELDDSALYLCASSSGLYQPQHFGDGTRLSIL.

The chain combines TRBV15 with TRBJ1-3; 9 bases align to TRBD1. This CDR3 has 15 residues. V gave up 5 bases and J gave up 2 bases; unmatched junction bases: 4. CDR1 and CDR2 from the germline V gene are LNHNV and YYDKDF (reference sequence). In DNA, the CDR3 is TGTGCCACCAGCGAGCACAGGGGGCCTGGAAACACCATATATTTT. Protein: CATSEHRGPGNTIYF.

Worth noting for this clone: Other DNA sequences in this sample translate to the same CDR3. The CDR3 bases are TGCGCCAGCAGCTTAGGGGGCTCGAATGAAAAACTGTTTTTT. This sequence encodes CASSLGGSNEKLFF. The chain is built from TRBV5-1 and TRBJ1-4; the match to TRBD1 covers 7 bases. The CDR3 has 14 residues. The V and J ends lost 2 bases and 5 bases, in that order; junction bases with no gene match: 3. Germline V gene sequence: CDR1 SGHRS, CDR2 YFSETQ.

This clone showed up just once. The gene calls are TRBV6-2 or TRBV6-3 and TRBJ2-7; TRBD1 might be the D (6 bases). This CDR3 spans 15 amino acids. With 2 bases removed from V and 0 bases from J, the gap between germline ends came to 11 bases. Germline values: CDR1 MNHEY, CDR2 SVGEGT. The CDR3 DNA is TGTGCCAGCAGTTACAGGGGGACAACCTCCTACGAGCAGTACTTC. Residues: CASSYRGTTSYEQYF.

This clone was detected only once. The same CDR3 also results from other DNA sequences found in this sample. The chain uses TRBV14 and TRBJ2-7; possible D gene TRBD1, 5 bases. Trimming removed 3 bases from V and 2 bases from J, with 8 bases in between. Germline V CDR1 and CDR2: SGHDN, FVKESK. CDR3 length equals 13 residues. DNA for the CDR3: TGTGCCAGCAGCCAGGGGCCAACCTACGAGCAGTACTTC. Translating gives CASSQGPTYEQYF.

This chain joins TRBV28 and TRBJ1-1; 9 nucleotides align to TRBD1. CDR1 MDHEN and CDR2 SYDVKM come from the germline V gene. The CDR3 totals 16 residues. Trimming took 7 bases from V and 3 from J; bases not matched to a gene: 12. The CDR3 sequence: CASTPGTGTGYTEAFF. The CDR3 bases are TGTGCCAGCACCCCTGGGACAGGGACTGGCTACACTGAAGCTTTCTTT.

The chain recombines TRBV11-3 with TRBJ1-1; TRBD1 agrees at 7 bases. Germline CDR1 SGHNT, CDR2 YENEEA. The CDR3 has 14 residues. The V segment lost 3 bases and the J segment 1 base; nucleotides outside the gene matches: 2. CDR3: CASSLGTENTEAFF. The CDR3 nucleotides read TGTGCCAGCAGCTTGGGGACAGAGAACACTGAAGCTTTCTTT.

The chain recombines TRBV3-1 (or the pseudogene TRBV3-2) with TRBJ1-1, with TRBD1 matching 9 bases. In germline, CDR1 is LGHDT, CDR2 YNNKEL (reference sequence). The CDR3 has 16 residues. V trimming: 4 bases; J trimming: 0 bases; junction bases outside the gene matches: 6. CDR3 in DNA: TGTGCCAGCAGCCCCTGGAGGACAGGGGTGAACACTGAAGCTTTCTTT. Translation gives CASSPWRTGVNTEAFF.

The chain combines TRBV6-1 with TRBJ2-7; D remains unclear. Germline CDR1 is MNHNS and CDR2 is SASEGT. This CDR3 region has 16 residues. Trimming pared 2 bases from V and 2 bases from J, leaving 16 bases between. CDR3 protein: CASSEFSGQETYEQYF. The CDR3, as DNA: TGTGCCAGCAGTGAATTTAGTGGGCAGGAGACCTACGAGCAGTACTTC.

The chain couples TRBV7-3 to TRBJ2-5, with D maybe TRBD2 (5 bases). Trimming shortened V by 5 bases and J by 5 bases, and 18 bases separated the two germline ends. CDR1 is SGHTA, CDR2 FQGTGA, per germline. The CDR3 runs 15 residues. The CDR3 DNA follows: TGTGCCAGCAGCCCTACCAGCGGAGCTATCGAGACCCAGTACTTC. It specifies CASSPTSGAIETQYF.

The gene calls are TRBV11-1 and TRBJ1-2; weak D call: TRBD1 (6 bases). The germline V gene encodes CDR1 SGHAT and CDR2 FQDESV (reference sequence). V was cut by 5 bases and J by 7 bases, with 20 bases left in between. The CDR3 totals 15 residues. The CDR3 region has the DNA TGTGCCAGCAGCCGGCAAGGGGGACAATTTGTTGGCTACACCTTC. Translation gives CASSRQGGQFVGYTF. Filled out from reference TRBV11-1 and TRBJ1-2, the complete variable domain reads EAEVAQSPRYKITEKSQAVAFWCDPISGHATLYWYRQILGQGPELLVQFQDESVVDDSQLPKDRFSAERLKGVDSTLKIQPAELGDSAMYLCASSRQGGQFVGYTFGSGTRLTVV.

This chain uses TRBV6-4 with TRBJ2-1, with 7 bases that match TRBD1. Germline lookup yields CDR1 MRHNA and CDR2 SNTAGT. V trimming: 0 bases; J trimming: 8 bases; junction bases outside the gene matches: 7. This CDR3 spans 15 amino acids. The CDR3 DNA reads TGTGCCAGCAGTGACTCGTATAGGGGGCTCGATGAGCAGTTCTTC. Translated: CASSDSYRGLDEQFF.

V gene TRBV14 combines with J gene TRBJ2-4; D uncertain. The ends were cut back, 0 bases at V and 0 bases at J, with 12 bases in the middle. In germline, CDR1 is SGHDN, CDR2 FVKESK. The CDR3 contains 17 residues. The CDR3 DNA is TGTGCCAGCAGCCAAGATCTTGGAGCACAAGCCAAAAACATTCAGTACTTC. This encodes CASSQDLGAQAKNIQYF.

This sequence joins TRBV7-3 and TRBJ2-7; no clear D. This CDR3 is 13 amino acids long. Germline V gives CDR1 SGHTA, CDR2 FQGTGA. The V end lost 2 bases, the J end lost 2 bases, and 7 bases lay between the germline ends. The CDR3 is CASSLAETYEQYF. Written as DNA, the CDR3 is TGTGCCAGCAGCTTAGCAGAAACCTACGAGCAGTACTTC.

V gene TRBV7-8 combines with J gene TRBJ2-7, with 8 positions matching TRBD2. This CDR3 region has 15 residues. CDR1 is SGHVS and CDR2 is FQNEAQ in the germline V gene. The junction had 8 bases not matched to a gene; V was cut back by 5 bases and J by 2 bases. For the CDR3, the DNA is TGTGCCAGCAGCCTACTGACTAGCGAGGCCTACGAGCAGTACTTC. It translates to CASSLLTSEAYEQYF.